What follows are 20 T cell receptor beta chains derived from one specimen sequenced in a study of cytomegalovirus exposure and HLA in healthy donors. The primer mix had 60 Vbeta and 13 Jbeta primers. The data were produced by immunoSEQ multiplex PCR, yet TCRdb's version contains in-frame clones alone and is incomplete. The sample records approximately 110,000 clones, approximately 80% being singletons. The sample comprised PBMCs. Receptor source: a man between 50 and 59 years old in good health and CMV-seronegative.

This clone showed up just a few times. V usage is TRBV5-1 and J usage is TRBJ2-5, with 7 bases identical to TRBD1. CDR3 length: 15 amino acids. Trimming took 4 bases from V and 3 from J; bases not matched to a gene: 9. Germline lookup yields CDR1 SGHRS and CDR2 YFSETQ. The CDR3 nucleotides read TGCGCCAGCAGCCTCCATGGACAGGCTAAAGAGACCCAGTACTTC. This sequence encodes CASSLHGQAKETQYF.

The chain links TRBV6-1 to TRBJ1-5; maybe TRBD1 (5 bases). Germline V CDR1 and CDR2: MNHNS, SASEGT. CDR3 length: 16 amino acids. V lost 3 bases and J lost 5, with 17 bases in between. Here the CDR3 reads CASSERQRAYYQPQHF. Here the CDR3 DNA reads TGTGCCAGCAGTGAGAGACAGAGAGCCTACTATCAGCCCCAGCATTTT.

The chain is built from TRBV11-3 and TRBJ2-2; D uncertain. The V and J ends lost 2 bases and 2 bases respectively, with 9 bases between them. The CDR3 length is 15 residues. Germline V gives CDR1 SGHNT, CDR2 YENEEA. CDR3 sequence: CASSLTGYNTGELFF. CDR3 bases: TGTGCCAGCAGCTTAACCGGGTATAACACCGGGGAGCTGTTTTTT.

J is TRBJ1-1 and V is TRBV11-3; D is unclear. V lost 2 bases, J lost 6 bases, and 10 bases lay in between. CDR3 size: 13 residues. Germline lookup yields CDR1 SGHNT and CDR2 YENEEA. The CDR3 coding sequence is TGTGCCAGCAGCTTAAGCCCATTGGCTGAAGCTTTCTTT. It yields the protein CASSLSPLAEAFF.

V and J are TRBV28 and TRBJ2-2, with D maybe TRBD2 (5 bases). The CDR3 is made up of 15 amino acids. Between the trimmed V and J ends, which lost 8 bases and 0 bases, there was a span of 13 bases. The germline CDR1 and CDR2 sequences are MDHEN and SYDVKM. CDR3 nucleotides: TGTGCCAGCCAAGGACTGACTGCGAACACCGGGGAGCTGTTTTTT. Its protein is CASQGLTANTGELFF.

The V and J genes are TRBV4-3 and TRBJ1-3, with D perhaps TRBD1 (6 bases). Per the germline V gene, CDR1 is LGHNA and CDR2 is YSLEER. The CDR3 covers 16 residues. The V end lost 0 bases, the J end lost 2 bases, and 11 bases lay between the germline ends. CDR3 coding DNA: TGCGCCAGCAGCCAAGAGAGCAGGGGTGCTGGAAACACCATATATTTT. Translating it yields CASSQESRGAGNTIYF.

V and J are TRBV19 and TRBJ1-4; 8 bases line up with TRBD1. The length of the CDR3 is 15 residues. Germline trimming cut 6 bases from V and 0 bases from J; bases unmatched to any gene: 3. CDR1 is LNHDA and CDR2 is SQIVND in the germline V gene (reference sequence). The CDR3 DNA sequence: TGTGCCAGTAGCATACAGGGGGCAACTAATGAAAAACTGTTTTTT. Amino acids: CASSIQGATNEKLFF.

The chain combines TRBV27 with TRBJ2-2; 7 bases agree with TRBD1. Germline values: CDR1 MNHEY, CDR2 SMNVEV (reference sequence). V trimming: 7 bases; J trimming: 2 bases; junction bases outside the gene matches: 10. The CDR3 has 16 residues. The chain's CDR3 is CASNREGTANTGELFF. CDR3 in DNA: TGTGCCAGCAACCGAGAAGGGACAGCTAACACCGGGGAGCTGTTTTTT.

The chain employs TRBV9 and TRBJ2-7; 7 bases agree with TRBD1. The V gene's germline CDR1 is SGDLS and CDR2 YYNGEE. After removal of 0 bases from V and 2 bases from J, the junction contained 5 bases not matched to a gene. The CDR3 sequence is 15 residues long. CDR3 DNA: TGTGCCAGCAGCGTAGAAATGACAGGGACCTACGAGCAGTACTTC. Its protein is CASSVEMTGTYEQYF.

This rearrangement joins TRBV28 to TRBJ2-1; 8 bases match TRBD2. The CDR3 has 15 residues. V lost 3 bases, J lost 10 bases, and 11 bases stayed unmatched. Germline CDR1 MDHEN, CDR2 SYDVKM. The CDR3 region has the DNA TGTGCCAGCAGTTTGGGCGGGGGGTCGCCCCGCGAGCAGTTCTTC. Translated: CASSLGGGSPREQFF. Variable domain in full (rest from reference TRBV28 and TRBJ2-1): DVKVTQSSRYLVKRTGEKVFLECVQDMDHENMFWYRQDPGLGLRLIYFSYDVKMKEKGDIPEGYSVSREKKERFSLILESASTNQTSMYLCASSLGGGSPREQFFGPGTRLTVL.

This clone was seen a few times. The rearrangement joins TRBV6-1 to TRBJ2-3; 8 bases line up with TRBD1. The CDR3 runs to 14 residues. Trimming removed 6 bases from V and 2 bases from J; junction bases left unmatched: 4. Germline V lookup: CDR1 MNHNS, CDR2 SASEGT. The CDR3 loop is CASRATGATDTQYF. For the CDR3, the DNA is TGTGCCAGCAGAGCGACAGGGGCCACAGATACGCAGTATTTT.

The chain joins TRBV7-2 to TRBJ2-3; 10 positions agree with TRBD2. Trimming took 5 bases from V and 6 from J; bases not matched to a gene: 5. The CDR3 spans 14 residues. Looked up from germline, CDR1 is SGHTA and CDR2 is FQGNSA. CDR3 nucleotides: TGTGCCAGCAGCCGTAGCGGGGGGAGCGATACGCAGTATTTT. It codes for CASSRSGGSDTQYF.

The V call is TRBV2, the J call TRBJ1-4, with D perhaps matching TRBD1 (5 bases). This CDR3 has 12 residues. Germline V gene lookup returns CDR1 SNHLY and CDR2 FYNNEI. V lost 3 bases, J lost 8 bases, and 7 bases lay in between. The CDR3 reads CASSEGGEKLFF. For the CDR3, the DNA is TGTGCCAGCAGTGAGGGGGGGGAAAAACTGTTTTTT.

This clone was seen more than once but under ten times. The CDR3: CASSQDGTAGQPQHF. Written as DNA, the CDR3 is TGTGCCAGCAGCCAAGATGGAACGGCGGGTCAGCCCCAGCATTTT. J is TRBJ1-5 and V is TRBV4-2; D call uncertain. Trimming pared 0 bases from V and 6 bases from J, leaving 12 bases between. This CDR3 has 15 amino acids. Germline assignment: CDR1 LGHNA and CDR2 YNFKEQ.

The rearrangement joins TRBV5-4 to TRBJ1-2, with a weak D call TRBD1 (5 bases). V lost 1 base to trimming and J lost 0 bases, with 22 bases between them. The CDR3 runs to 19 residues. CDR1 is SGHNT and CDR2 is YYREEE in the germline V gene (reference sequence). Here the CDR3 reads CASSLLAYEGRGANYGYTF. The CDR3 coding sequence is TGTGCCAGCAGCTTGTTGGCCTACGAGGGCCGGGGGGCTAACTATGGCTACACCTTC. Looking up the rest from reference TRBV5-4 and TRBJ1-2 gives the full variable domain: ETGVTQSPTHLIKTRGQQVTLRCSSQSGHNTVSWYQQALGQGPQFIFQYYREEENGRGNFPPRFSGLQFPNYSSELNVNALELDDSALYLCASSLLAYEGRGANYGYTFGSGTRLTVV.

The rearrangement links TRBV14 to TRBJ1-5, with D unclear. Germline V CDR1 and CDR2: SGHDN, FVKESK. Trimming left V 9 bases short and J 1 base short, with 25 bases between. This CDR3 is 18 amino acids long. The CDR3 protein is CARTKAPGRISSNQPQHF. CDR3 coding DNA: TGTGCCAGGACCAAGGCCCCGGGAAGGATATCCAGCAATCAGCCCCAGCATTTT. The variable domain in full, completed from reference TRBV14 and TRBJ1-5, reads EAGVTQFPSHSVIEKGQTVTLRCDPISGHDNLYWYRRVMGKEIKFLLHFVKESKQDESGMPNNRFLAERTGGTYSTLKVQPAELEDSGVYFCARTKAPGRISSNQPQHFGDGTRLSIL.

This sequence joins TRBV15 and TRBJ2-3; TRBD1 agrees at 8 bases. The V gene end was trimmed by 3 bases and the J gene end by 9 bases; junction bases not matched to a gene: 2. The CDR3 has 12 residues. Germline loops: CDR1 LNHNV, CDR2 YYDKDF (reference sequence). CDR3 sequence (DNA): TGTGCCACCAGCAGCTCAGGGGGCACGCAGTATTTT. It codes for CATSSSGGTQYF.

The chain combines TRBV28 with TRBJ1-2, with a weak D call TRBD1 (6 bases). V was cut by 7 bases and J by 0 bases, with 15 bases left in between. The germline V gene has CDR1 MDHEN and CDR2 SYDVKM. The length of the CDR3 is 15 residues. As DNA, the CDR3 is TGTGCCAGCAACCCATCAGGGGTGCCTAACTATGGCTACACCTTC. Its translation: CASNPSGVPNYGYTF.

The J gene is TRBJ1-3, the V gene TRBV7-7; D is ambiguous. The CDR3 runs 14 residues. V shed 2 bases and J shed 2 bases, with 7 bases lying between them. Germline assignment: CDR1 SSHAT and CDR2 FNYEAQ (reference sequence). CDR3 residues: CASSLLGPGNTIYF. The CDR3 coding sequence is TGTGCCAGCAGCTTACTCGGTCCTGGAAACACCATATATTTT.

This clone was counted between two and nine times. This chain joins TRBV30 and TRBJ1-2; a possible D gene is TRBD1 (6 bases). The germline gives CDR1 GTSNPN, CDR2 SVGIG (reference sequence). This CDR3 spans 15 amino acids. V was trimmed by 3 bases and J by 5 bases, leaving 19 bases between them. CDR3 residues: CAWRTSGGLFYGYTF. In DNA form, the CDR3 reads TGTGCCTGGAGGACATCGGGGGGGCTTTTTTATGGCTACACCTTC. Using reference TRBV30 and TRBJ1-2 for the parts outside the CDR3, the full variable domain is SQTIHQWPATLVQPVGSPLSLECTVEGTSNPNLYWYRQAAGRGLQLLFYSVGIGQISSEVPQNLSASRPQDRQFILSSKKLLLSDSGFYLCAWRTSGGLFYGYTFGSGTRLTVV.